Included here is one T cell receptor beta chain sequence, with context. Antigen: not known. Sequencing was performed with immunoSEQ multiplex PCR; in TCRdb, only in-frame clones are kept and a portion is missing. The data contain 11,000 to 15,000 clones, 70% to 90% of them seen just once; the ten biggest clones take up approximately 4.5%. This entry comes from a study of PD-1 blockade in classical Hodgkin lymphoma. Study-level information: Treatment was intravenous nivolumab, 3 mg/kg every 2 weeks, until progression. Study-wide findings and caveats: Lower baseline TCR diversity was reported for newly diagnosed patients than for healthy donors. At C4D1, TCR diversity had climbed significantly for CD4+ cells, though not for CD8+ cells. Exclusion removed patients who began nivolumab under 1 year after ASCT.

Trimming left V 3 bases short and J 0 bases short, with 10 bases between. The CDR3 loop spans 15 amino acids. Germline V gene lookup returns CDR1 SGHRS and CDR2 YFSETQ. All patients relapsed after autologous stem cell transplantation, and brentuximab vedotin exposure varied. The clonotype comes from a human donor with classical Hodgkin lymphoma. V is TRBV5-1 and J is TRBJ2-1, with TRBD1 as a possible D gene (7 bases). This material consisted of peripheral blood mononuclear cells (PBMCs), taken at baseline. CDR3 region: CASSSQGGSYNEQFF. CDR3 nucleotides: TGCGCCAGCAGCTCTCAGGGGGGCTCCTACAATGAGCAGTTCTTC.